This TCR beta chain emerged from a study of cytomegalovirus exposure and HLA in healthy donors. At the level of the study: From roughly 180 million T cells, an earlier analysis saw 120 million or so unique TCR beta sequences.

Findings of the study overall: Most subjects had HLA-A and HLA-B alleles reportedly predicted accurately by TCR beta sequences. According to an earlier analysis, most TCR beta V segments yielded productive rearrangements about 90% or about 30% of the time. Per a later analysis, 16,951 TCR beta sequences showed association with HLA alleles at 0.05 false discovery rate.

This PCR relied on a set of 60 Vbeta primers and 13 Jbeta primers. This table comes from immunoSEQ multiplex PCR, and its TCRdb copy is limited to in-frame clones, with some not included. The sample lists more than 110,000 clones; 73% were seen once. This clone showed up just a few times. Its antigen is not identified. Sequencing was performed on PBMCs. The clonotype was recovered from a human donor in good health.

The CDR3 reads CASSQGARRETQYF. The DNA of the CDR3 is TGTGCCAGCAGTCAGGGGGCGCGTCGGGAGACCCAGTACTTC. V gene TRBV6-5 combines with J gene TRBJ2-5, with 8 positions matching TRBD1. Germline V gene lookup returns CDR1 MNHEY and CDR2 SVGAGI. The junction had 7 bases not matched to a gene; V was cut back by 5 bases and J by 5 bases. CDR3 length equals 14 residues.